Following are 27 T cell receptor beta chains from one sample sequenced in a study of CD8 T cells in ankylosing spondylitis. General study points: In ankylosing spondylitis blood, a motif of seven to nine highly homologous TCR beta variants appeared characteristic.

TCRdb independently ran MiXCR on the 5' RACE reads; one entry per CDR3 protein. The table has about 800,000 distinct CDR3 sequences, 10% to 15% seen once. Their antigens are not known. Material: blood, either unsorted or a sorted T cell fraction (not recorded which). The receptors derive from a male donor with ankylosing spondylitis.

In its sample, this clonotype was seen many times. The chain is built from TRBV15 and TRBJ2-1, with 9 bases matching TRBD1. The length of the CDR3 is 16 residues. Trimming removed 2 bases from V and 11 bases from J; junction bases left unmatched: 13. Germline CDR1 LNHNV, CDR2 YYDKDF (reference sequence). CDR3 sequence (DNA): TGTGCCACCAGCAGATCCCGGGACAGGGCCGGGGGCAAGCAGTTCTTC. It translates to CATSRSRDRAGGKQFF.

This clonotype was observed a few times. The rearrangement uses TRBV18 and TRBJ1-6; tentatively, D is TRBD1 (5 bases). Trimming stripped 2 bases from V and 7 bases from J, with 6 bases between. Germline V CDR1 and CDR2: KGHSH, LQKENI. This CDR3 comprises 13 residues. The CDR3 loop reads CASSPGTNSPLHF. The CDR3 DNA reads TGTGCCAGCTCACCAGGGACGAATTCACCCCTCCACTTT. The full variable domain, with the rest looked up from reference TRBV18 and TRBJ1-6, is NAGVMQNPRHLVRRRGQEARLRCSPMKGHSHVYWYRQLPEEGLKFMVYLQKENIIDESGMPKERFSAEFPKEGPSILRIQQVVRGDSAAYFCASSPGTNSPLHFGNGTRLTVT.

In this sample, this clonotype turned up a few times. The chain uses TRBV20-1 and TRBJ1-1; D is unclear. This CDR3 contains 14 residues. V was pared by 3 bases and J by 1 base, with 12 bases between. Germline values: CDR1 DFQATT, CDR2 SNEGSKA (reference sequence). This CDR3 is CSASDERANTEAFF. The CDR3 coding sequence is TGCAGTGCTAGTGATGAACGAGCGAACACTGAAGCTTTCTTT.

The sample holds a few counts of this clonotype. This chain connects TRBV15 to TRBJ2-1, with unresolved D. The CDR3 sequence is 14 residues long. CDR1 and CDR2 (germline): LNHNV, YYDKDF (reference sequence). With 0 bases removed from V and 6 bases from J, the gap between germline ends came to 9 bases. This chain's CDR3 is CATSREFTANEQFF. CDR3 sequence (DNA): TGTGCCACCAGCAGAGAATTTACTGCCAATGAGCAGTTCTTC.

This clonotype was picked up many times. This sequence joins TRBV20-1 and TRBJ2-2; maybe TRBD2 (5 bases). There are 16 residues in the CDR3. V was pared by 6 bases and J by 0 bases, with 17 bases between. The V gene's germline CDR1 is DFQATT and CDR2 SNEGSKA (reference sequence). The CDR3 here is CSAPLAGDANTGELFF. Written as DNA, the CDR3 is TGCAGTGCCCCATTGGCGGGCGACGCGAACACCGGGGAGCTGTTTTTT.

This clonotype was counted only a few times. The V and J genes are TRBV5-6 and TRBJ2-5; 8 bases line up with TRBD1. CDR3 length: 16 amino acids. Germline loops: CDR1 SGHDT, CDR2 YYEEEE. V was clipped by 4 bases and J by 2 bases; unmatched bases: 10. The CDR3 DNA follows: TGTGCCAGCAGCCGAGACGGGGACAGGCTACAAGAGACCCAGTACTTC. Residues: CASSRDGDRLQETQYF.

This clonotype was counted a few times. The rearrangement joins TRBV6-1 to TRBJ2-4; no firm D call. Per the germline V gene, CDR1 is MNHNS and CDR2 is SASEGT. This CDR3 spans 16 amino acids. V gave up 4 bases and J gave up 0 bases, with 13 bases separating them. CDR3 nucleotides: TGTGCCAGCAGTGGCCCCAGCCTTATAGCCAAAAACATTCAGTACTTC. Protein sequence: CASSGPSLIAKNIQYF.

This clonotype showed up many times. The chain combines TRBV5-1 with TRBJ2-7, with D unclear. CDR1 is SGHRS and CDR2 is YFSETQ in the germline V gene. V shed 0 bases and J shed 6 bases, with 13 bases lying between them. The CDR3 length is 14 residues. The CDR3: CASSLVGVPSEQYF. The CDR3 DNA reads as TGCGCCAGCAGCTTGGTTGGCGTCCCAAGCGAGCAGTACTTC. Complete variable domain (other parts from reference TRBV5-1 and TRBJ2-7): KAGVTQTPRYLIKTRGQQVTLSCSPISGHRSVSWYQQTPGQGLQFLFEYFSETQRNKGNFPGRFSGRQFSNSRSEMNVSTLELGDSALYLCASSLVGVPSEQYFGPGTRLTVT.

This clonotype was observed a handful of times. The chain has TRBV3-1 and TRBJ2-7; 9 nucleotides align to TRBD2. CDR3 length: 14 residues. Germline-derived CDR1 and CDR2 are LGHDT and YNNKEL (reference sequence). Unmatched junction bases numbered 3, after V lost 4 bases and J lost 2 bases. CDR3 in DNA: TGTGCCAGCAGCCGACTAGCGGTGCCCTACGAGCAGTACTTC. As protein: CASSRLAVPYEQYF.

There are a few counts of this clonotype. This rearrangement joins TRBV7-8 to TRBJ2-1; D is unclear. The germline V and J ends were trimmed by 6 bases and 4 bases, with 7 bases remaining between them. There are 12 residues in the CDR3. Germline V CDR1 and CDR2: SGHVS, FQNEAQ. The CDR3, as DNA: TGTGCCAGCAGGCCAGATTACAATGAGCAGTTCTTC. This sequence encodes CASRPDYNEQFF.

This clonotype was picked up a small number of times. V gene TRBV6-5 combines with J gene TRBJ1-3; D is uncertain. CDR1 MNHEY and CDR2 SVGAGI come from the germline V gene. Trimming removed 4 bases at V and 4 bases at J, with 17 bases between. This CDR3 spans 16 amino acids. The CDR3 loop is CASSSRPRSLGNTIYF. For the CDR3, the DNA is TGTGCCAGCAGTTCCAGACCTAGATCTCTGGGAAACACCATATATTTT.

This clonotype has a handful of counts. This sequence joins TRBV5-1 and TRBJ2-2; a weak D match, TRBD1 (6 bases). Germline CDR1 SGHRS, CDR2 YFSETQ. The CDR3 has 12 residues. V was trimmed by 5 bases and J by 7 bases, leaving 9 bases between them. The CDR3 DNA reads as TGCGCCAGCAGACAGGGTGGCGGGGAGCTGTTTTTT. It translates to CASRQGGGELFF. The whole variable domain, remainder taken from reference TRBV5-1 and TRBJ2-2, is KAGVTQTPRYLIKTRGQQVTLSCSPISGHRSVSWYQQTPGQGLQFLFEYFSETQRNKGNFPGRFSGRQFSNSRSEMNVSTLELGDSALYLCASRQGGGELFFGEGSRLTVL.

This clonotype has a count of ten or more. This chain joins TRBV20-1 and TRBJ2-1, with D maybe TRBD2 (7 bases). Deletions cut 6 bases from V and 6 bases from J, with 18 bases between. Germline V gene sequence: CDR1 DFQATT, CDR2 SNEGSKA (reference sequence). CDR3 length: 14 amino acids. This chain's CDR3 is CSAEPGGQINEQFF. As DNA, the CDR3 is TGCAGTGCCGAACCCGGGGGGCAGATCAATGAGCAGTTCTTC.

The J gene is TRBJ1-5, the V gene TRBV18; unclear D gene. CDR1 and CDR2 from the germline V gene are KGHSH and LQKENI. The CDR3 is 12 residues long. The V gene lost 3 bases and the J gene lost 3 bases, with 3 bases spanning the gap. CDR3 protein: CASSPTNQPQHF. The CDR3, as DNA: TGTGCCAGCTCACCTACCAATCAGCCCCAGCATTTT.

The chain uses TRBV20-1 and TRBJ2-5; tentative D call: TRBD2 (5 bases). Between the trimmed V and J ends, which lost 6 bases and 2 bases, there was a span of 16 bases. The CDR3 is 14 amino acids. The germline V gene encodes CDR1 DFQATT and CDR2 SNEGSKA (reference sequence). CDR3 sequence (DNA): TGCAGTGCCCGCCGGTCAGCGGAGCAAGAGACCCAGTACTTC. Residues: CSARRSAEQETQYF.

This clonotype was picked up a small number of times. The chain recombines TRBV4-1 with TRBJ1-1; 7 bases line up with TRBD1. V was clipped by 0 bases and J by 11 bases; unmatched bases: 18. Looked up from germline, CDR1 is MGHRA and CDR2 is YSYEKL. This CDR3 region has 17 residues. The CDR3 bases are TGCGCCAGCAGCCAAGATTCGAGGGGGCGATCCTTCGGTCTTGCTTTCTTT. Translation: CASSQDSRGRSFGLAFF.

In its sample, this clonotype was seen a few times. The V and J genes are TRBV7-2 and TRBJ2-1; maybe TRBD2 (5 bases). V dropped 1 base and J dropped 4 bases, with 14 bases sitting between them. Germline loops: CDR1 SGHTA, CDR2 FQGNSA. This CDR3 is built from 16 residues. The CDR3 spells CASSLEILAPYNEQFF. CDR3 bases: TGTGCCAGCAGCTTAGAAATTCTAGCTCCATACAATGAGCAGTTCTTC.

This rearrangement joins TRBV29-1 to TRBJ2-4; 8 bases line up with TRBD2. This CDR3 spans 13 amino acids. In germline, CDR1 is SQVTM, CDR2 ANQGSEA. J lost 3 bases, V lost 4 bases, and 2 bases had no gene match. The CDR3 DNA sequence: TGCAGCGTTGGCCGGGAGGGCAAAAACATTCAGTACTTC. Protein: CSVGREGKNIQYF. Combining the CDR3 with reference TRBV29-1 and TRBJ2-4 gives the whole variable domain SAVISQKPSRDICQRGTSLTIQCQVDSQVTMMFWYRQQPGQSLTLIATANQGSEATYESGFVIDKFPISRPNLTFSTLTVSNMSPEDSSIYLCSVGREGKNIQYFGAGTRLSVL.

In DNA, the CDR3 is TGTGCCAGCAGCAAATGGGACAGCACAGATACGCAGTATTTT. It translates to CASSKWDSTDTQYF. The chain has TRBV11-3 and TRBJ2-3; tentatively, D is TRBD1 or TRBD2 (5 bases each). Trimming stripped 5 bases from V and 0 bases from J, with 9 bases between. The CDR3 is made up of 14 amino acids. CDR1 is SGHNT and CDR2 is YENEEA in the germline V gene.

The gene calls are TRBV7-2 and TRBJ1-5; TRBD1 might be the D (5 bases). The germline gives CDR1 SGHTA, CDR2 FQGNSA. The CDR3 totals 15 residues. Trimming removed 1 base from V and 7 bases from J, with 14 bases in between. In DNA, the CDR3 is TGTGCCAGCAGCTTAGATGGGGCAGGGTGGCAGCCCCAGCATTTT. Amino acids: CASSLDGAGWQPQHF.

This clonotype has only a few counts. The V and J genes are TRBV7-2 and TRBJ1-1, with D maybe TRBD1 (5 bases). Per germline, CDR1 SGHTA and CDR2 FQGNSA. The CDR3 has 16 residues. Trimming took off 4 bases at V and 3 bases at J, with 18 bases between the two ends. CDR3 DNA: TGTGCCAGCAGCTCCTCAACAGGTTGGAGGGACACTGAAGCTTTCTTT. Translating gives CASSSSTGWRDTEAFF.

This clonotype was counted only a few times. The chain uses TRBV20-1 and TRBJ1-5; D gene unclear. There are 13 residues in the CDR3. Trimming took 4 bases from V and 7 from J, leaving 14 bases between them. Germline values: CDR1 DFQATT, CDR2 SNEGSKA (reference sequence). The CDR3 region is CSAIQRDGQPQHF. Here the CDR3 DNA reads TGCAGTGCTATTCAGAGGGATGGGCAGCCCCAGCATTTT.

This clonotype was detected only a few times. The chain links TRBV19 to TRBJ2-7; 12 bases agree with TRBD2. Germline CDR1 LNHDA, CDR2 SQIVND (reference sequence). This CDR3 comprises 14 residues. V shed 5 bases and J 3 bases; nucleotides not matched to a gene: 2. For the CDR3, the DNA is TGTGCCAGTAGTTGGACTAGCGGGGACTACGAGCAGTACTTC. Translating it yields CASSWTSGDYEQYF.

This chain joins TRBV10-3 and TRBJ2-5; D is possibly TRBD1 (5 bases). The CDR3 contains 16 residues. Germline CDR1 is ENHRY and CDR2 is SYGVKD. V was cut by 0 bases and J by 4 bases, with 15 bases left in between. The CDR3 nucleotides read TGTGCCATCAGTGAGTCTGGGCAGGGCTTCCGAGAGACCCAGTACTTC. Translating gives CAISESGQGFRETQYF.

This clonotype was observed a few times. The rearrangement uses TRBV20-1 and TRBJ2-7; D is undetermined. Germline values: CDR1 DFQATT, CDR2 SNEGSKA (reference sequence). Trimming pared 5 bases from V and 3 bases from J, leaving 8 bases between. The length of the CDR3 is 11 residues. CDR3 loop: CSAPASYEQYF. CDR3 coding DNA: TGCAGTGCTCCAGCTAGCTACGAGCAGTACTTC.

The CDR3 region is CASSADRITNYGYTF. The DNA for the CDR3 is TGTGCCAGCAGCGCTGACCGTATCACTAACTATGGCTACACCTTC. The chain recombines TRBV2 with TRBJ1-2; D is unclear. This CDR3 is 15 amino acids long. The germline gives CDR1 SNHLY, CDR2 FYNNEI. V lost 6 bases and J 0 bases, leaving 14 bases between the germline ends.

The chain recombines TRBV4-3 with TRBJ2-7; D might be TRBD1 or TRBD2, each matching 5 bases. Germline values: CDR1 LGHNA, CDR2 YSLEER. This CDR3 comprises 15 residues. The V gene lost 3 bases and the J gene lost 3 bases, with 15 bases spanning the gap. CDR3: CASSHGGEGYYEQYF. CDR3 nucleotides: TGCGCCAGCAGCCATGGGGGAGAGGGGTACTACGAGCAGTACTTC.